The clone carrying this TCR beta chain was observed a few times. Its matching antigen is unknown. Disease lasting under 3 months, a NOSPECS grade of at least 4, and a Clinical Activity Score of at least 3 were features of the ophthalmopathy patients. This record comes from a study of T cells in Graves' hyperthyroidism and ophthalmopathy. Study at large: Pretreatment peripheral blood was obtained at initial diagnosis.

Whole-study findings and limits: Ophthalmopathy and stable hyperthyroidism were separated by a 13 V-J model. Blood samples included most of the expanded thyroid clonotypes exceeding 0.001.

It was RNA transcripts that yielded the amplified TCR beta CDR3 regions. First-round RT-PCR targeting the TCR CDR3 was performed with the HTBI primer set. TCRdb re-called the multiplex PCR reads through MiXCR, storing one row per CDR3 protein. The repertoire has about 400,000 distinct CDR3 sequences, approximately 16% of them found once; the top ten carry roughly 19%. The sample taken for sequencing was blood. This receptor was obtained from a woman between 55 and 75 years old with Graves' ophthalmopathy.

Here the CDR3 reads CASSTGPAGLYNEQFF. CDR3 coding DNA: TGTGCCAGTAGTACGGGTCCTGCGGGTCTCTACAATGAGCAGTTCTTC. This chain links TRBV19 with TRBJ2-1; possibly TRBD2 for D (5 bases). V dropped 4 bases and J dropped 3 bases, with 16 bases sitting between them. Germline V gene data show CDR1 as LNHDA and CDR2 as SQIVND (reference sequence). The CDR3 totals 16 residues.